The entry below describes one T cell receptor beta chain. This clone was seen many times. The target of this receptor is not known. Nothing much larger sits one base from this clone, and base qualities are not available. TCRbeta CDR3 regions were amplified from genomic DNA using the immunoSEQ Assay, a bias-controlled multiplex PCR. As for the authors' bioinformatics: The number of nucleated cells in each sample was estimated from the amplification of reference gene primers within the assay. Sequence reads were collapsed and filtered to measure the absolute abundance of every unique TCRbeta CDR3 rearrangement. For each sample, productive Simpson clonality was calculated as the square root of Simpson's diversity index across productive rearrangements. This is the immuneACCESS table as TCRdb keeps it, with only in-frame sequences that have V and J called. A part of the clones is gone; compared with another copy, unresolved V genes explain less than half, and the rest is unexplained. The D gene and trimming were derived from the DNA, and the V and J assignments and clone size from that table. The sample table shows about 500,000 clones, and roughly 91% are seen once. Less than 9% of the sample goes to the ten largest clones.

The record originates from a study of blood T cell repertoires in COVID-19 (dated by TCRdb to 2018 to 2021). Looking at the study overall: Samples from collaborators originated in the United States, Italy and Spain and spanned both the acute and convalescent phases of COVID-19. The material from the prospective study consisted of cDNA or gDNA derived from T cells, B-cell-depleted T cells, or PBMCs. The dataset comprised deeply sampled blood TCRbeta repertoires from subjects exposed to, actively infected with, or recovered from COVID-19. The repertoires were released in a freely available public database intended as a resource for research on the immune response to SARS-CoV-2. The samples were drawn from the first 160 participants of the ongoing ImmuneRACE study and from 950 to 1,500 subjects provided by 6 global collaborators. Nearly every sample came with metadata listing a de-identified subject ID, COVID-19 status, age in years and sex. Where HLA class I and class II types were available, the types were taken from metadata supplied by the sample provider, not from assay-based typing.

V loses 5 bases, J loses 0 bases, and the germline ends lie 14 bases apart. CDR3 length: 16 amino acids, cysteine to phenylalanine. Kept here is only the CDR3 DNA, which spans 48 bases and is read in frame from base 1. From a lookup of the germline V gene, CDR1 and CDR2 are SGHVS and FNYEAQ. At one collaborating source in Seattle, patients were enrolled during active infection and were followed longitudinally through the course of disease. Each collaborating institution followed its own protocols to collect whole blood in K2EDTA tubes. For TCRbeta analysis, collaborators shipped samples as frozen whole blood, isolated PBMCs, or DNA extracted from either of those sample types. General study outcomes and caveats: How much clinical and demographic metadata was included differed by source and by participant, and the metadata was provided uncurated.

Rearrangement joined TRBV7-6 to TRBJ1-3; no confident D gene assignment can be made. The TCR comes from a woman aged 45-60 years with COVID-19, enrolled during active disease. Sequencing used peripheral blood. The CDR3: CASSAQSVISGNTIYF. The nucleotides are TGTGCCAGCAGCGCACAATCAGTGATCTCTGGAAACACCATATATTTT. Outside the CDR3, residues come from the reference TRBV7-6 and TRBJ1-3 proteins, so the full variable domain is: GAGVSQSPRYKVTKRGQDVALRCDPISGHVSLYWYRQALGQGPEFLTYFNYEAQQDKSGLPNDRFSAERPEGSISTLTIQRTEQRDSAMYRCASSAQSVISGNTIYFGEGSWLTVV.